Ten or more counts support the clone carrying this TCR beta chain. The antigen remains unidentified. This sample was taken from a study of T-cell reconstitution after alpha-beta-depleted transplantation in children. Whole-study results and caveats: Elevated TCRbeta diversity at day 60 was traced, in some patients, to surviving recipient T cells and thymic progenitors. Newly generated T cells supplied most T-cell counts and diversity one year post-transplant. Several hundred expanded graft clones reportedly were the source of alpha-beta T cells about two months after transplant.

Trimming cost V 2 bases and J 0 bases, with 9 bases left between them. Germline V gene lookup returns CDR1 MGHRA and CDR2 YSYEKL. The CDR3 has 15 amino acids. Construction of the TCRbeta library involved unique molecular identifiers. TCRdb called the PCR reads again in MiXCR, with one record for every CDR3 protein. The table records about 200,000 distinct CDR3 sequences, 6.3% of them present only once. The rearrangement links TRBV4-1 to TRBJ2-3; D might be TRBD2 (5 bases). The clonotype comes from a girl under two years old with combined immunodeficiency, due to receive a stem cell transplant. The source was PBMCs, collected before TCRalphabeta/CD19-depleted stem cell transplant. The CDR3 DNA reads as TGCGCCAGCAGCCAATGGACTTATAGCACAGATACGCAGTATTTT. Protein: CASSQWTYSTDTQYF.